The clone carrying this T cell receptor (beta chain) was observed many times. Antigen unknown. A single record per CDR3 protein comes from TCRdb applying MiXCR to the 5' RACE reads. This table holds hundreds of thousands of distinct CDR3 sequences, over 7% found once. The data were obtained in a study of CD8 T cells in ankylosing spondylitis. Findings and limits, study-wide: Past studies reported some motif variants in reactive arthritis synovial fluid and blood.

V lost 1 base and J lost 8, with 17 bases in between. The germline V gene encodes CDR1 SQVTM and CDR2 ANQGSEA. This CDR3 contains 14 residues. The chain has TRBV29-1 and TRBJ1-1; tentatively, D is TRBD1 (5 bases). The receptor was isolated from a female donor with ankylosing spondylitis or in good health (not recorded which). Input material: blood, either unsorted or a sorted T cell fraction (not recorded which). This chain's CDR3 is CSVEAVRGGSEAFF. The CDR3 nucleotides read TGCAGCGTTGAAGCCGTGAGGGGAGGATCGGAAGCTTTCTTT.